The present entry profiles one TCR beta chain with its context. The CDR3 runs 14 residues. Trimming removed 4 bases at V and 1 base at J, with 10 bases between. Germline V lookup: CDR1 GTSNPN, CDR2 SVGIG (reference sequence). The sample originates from a study of blood T cell repertoires in COVID-19. The assay was immunoSEQ multiplex PCR, and TCRdb's table has in-frame clones only and misses some. The repertoire holds fewer than 400,000 clones, with around nine tenths as singletons. Sequenced input: PBMCs or T cells enriched from blood (not recorded which). This chain uses TRBV30 with TRBJ2-2, with D tentatively TRBD2 (6 bases). The TCR comes from a young woman who had recovered from COVID-19. The CDR3 reads CAWTRLGNTGELFF. The CDR3 bases are TGTGCCTGGACTCGACTAGGGAACACCGGGGAGCTGTTTTTT. Together with reference TRBV30 and TRBJ2-2, the CDR3 gives the full variable domain: SQTIHQWPATLVQPVGSPLSLECTVEGTSNPNLYWYRQAAGRGLQLLFYSVGIGQISSEVPQNLSASRPQDRQFILSSKKLLLSDSGFYLCAWTRLGNTGELFFGEGSRLTVL.